This T cell receptor beta chain was obtained from a study of blood T cell repertoires in COVID-19. About the research overall: Acute-phase and convalescent COVID-19 samples originated in the United States, Italy and Spain. PBMCs, B-cell-depleted T cells, or T cells were the source of the cDNA or gDNA that made up the material.

Original processing notes: Amplification of reference gene primers was used by the study to estimate nucleated cell counts. Using immunoSEQ multiplex PCR, the repertoire was profiled, and TCRdb retains in-frame clones only, with some absent. V and J calls plus clone size are reproduced from that table; the DNA served to infer D and trimming. The data contain around 190,000 clones, roughly 80% of them seen just once; the ten biggest clones take up about 7.2%. The trim removed 4 bases at V and 5 bases at J, leaving 4 bases unmatched. CDR3 size: 14 residues. Germline CDR1 is SGHRS and CDR2 is YFSETQ. Source material: peripheral blood. The chain couples TRBV5-1 to TRBJ2-2; 8 bases align to TRBD1. The receptor comes from a man aged 55 to 70 with acute or convalescent COVID-19. The CDR3: CASSNDRGTGELFF. CDR3 coding DNA: TGCGCCAGCAGCAATGACAGGGGAACCGGGGAGCTGTTTTTT.